This T cell receptor (beta chain) was identified during a study of tumor-infiltrating lymphocytes in oesophageal squamous cell carcinoma. The germline V gene has CDR1 SGHVT and CDR2 SQSDAQ. The CDR3 is made up of 15 amino acids. V lost 5 bases to trimming and J lost 0 bases; unmatched junction nucleotides: 5. TCRdb processed the PCR reads anew with MiXCR; each CDR3 protein has one entry. The data contain about 10,000 distinct CDR3 sequences, under 70% of them singletons. The receptor was isolated from a female donor with esophageal squamous cell carcinoma. This chain links TRBV7-4 with TRBJ2-3, with TRBD2 identical over 7 bases. Sequencing input: esophageal tumor tissue. The CDR3 nucleotides read TGTGCCAGCAGCGCGGGACTAACTAGCACAGATACGCAGTATTTT. Translated, it gives CASSAGLTSTDTQYF.